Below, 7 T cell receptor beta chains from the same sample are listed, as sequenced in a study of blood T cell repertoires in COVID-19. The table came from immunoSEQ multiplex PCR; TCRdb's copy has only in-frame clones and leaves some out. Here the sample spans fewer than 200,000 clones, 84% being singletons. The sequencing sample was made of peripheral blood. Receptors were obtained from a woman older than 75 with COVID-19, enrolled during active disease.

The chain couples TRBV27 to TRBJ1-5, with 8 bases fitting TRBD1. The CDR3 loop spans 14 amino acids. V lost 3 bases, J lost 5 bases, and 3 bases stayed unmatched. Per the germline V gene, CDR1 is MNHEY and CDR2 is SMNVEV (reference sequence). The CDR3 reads CASSFDRGHQPQHF. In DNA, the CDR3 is TGTGCCAGCAGTTTCGACAGGGGCCATCAGCCCCAGCATTTT.

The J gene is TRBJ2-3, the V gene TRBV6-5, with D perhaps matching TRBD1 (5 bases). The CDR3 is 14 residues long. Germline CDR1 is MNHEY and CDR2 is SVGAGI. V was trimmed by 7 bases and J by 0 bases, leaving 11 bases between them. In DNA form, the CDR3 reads TGTGCCAGCACCAGGGTTACTAGCACAGATACGCAGTATTTT. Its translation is CASTRVTSTDTQYF.

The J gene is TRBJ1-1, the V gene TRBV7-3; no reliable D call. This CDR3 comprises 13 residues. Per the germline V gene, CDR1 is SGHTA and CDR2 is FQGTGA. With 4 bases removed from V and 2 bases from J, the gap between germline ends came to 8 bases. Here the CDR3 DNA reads TGTGCCAGCAGCTCGGGAGTTAACACTGAAGCTTTCTTT. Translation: CASSSGVNTEAFF.

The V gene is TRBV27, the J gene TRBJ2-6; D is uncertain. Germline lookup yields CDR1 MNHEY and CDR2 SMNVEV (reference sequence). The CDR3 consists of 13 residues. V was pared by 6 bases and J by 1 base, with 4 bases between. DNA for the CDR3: TGTGCCAGCAGGCGGTCTGGGGCCAACGTCCTGACTTTC. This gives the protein CASRRSGANVLTF.

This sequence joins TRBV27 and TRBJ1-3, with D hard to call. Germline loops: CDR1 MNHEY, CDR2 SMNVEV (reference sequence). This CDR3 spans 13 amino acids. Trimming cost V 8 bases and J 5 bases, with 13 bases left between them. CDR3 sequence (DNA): TGTGCCAGCTCAGGTCCGACGCGAAACACCATATATTTT. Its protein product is CASSGPTRNTIYF.

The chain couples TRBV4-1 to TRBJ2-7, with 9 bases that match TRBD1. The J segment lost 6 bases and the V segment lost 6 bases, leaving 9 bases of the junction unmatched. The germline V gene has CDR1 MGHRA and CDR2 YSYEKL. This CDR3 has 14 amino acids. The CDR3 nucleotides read TGCGCCAGCAGTCCCGGGACAGGGTCCGTCGAGCAGTACTTC. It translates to CASSPGTGSVEQYF.

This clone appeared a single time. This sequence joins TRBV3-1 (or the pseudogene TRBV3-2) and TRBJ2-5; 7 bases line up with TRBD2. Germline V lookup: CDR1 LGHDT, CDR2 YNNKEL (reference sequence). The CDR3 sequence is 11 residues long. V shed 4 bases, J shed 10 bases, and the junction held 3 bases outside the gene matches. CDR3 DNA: TGTGCCAGCAGCCTTCTAGCGGACCAGTACTTC. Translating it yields CASSLLADQYF.